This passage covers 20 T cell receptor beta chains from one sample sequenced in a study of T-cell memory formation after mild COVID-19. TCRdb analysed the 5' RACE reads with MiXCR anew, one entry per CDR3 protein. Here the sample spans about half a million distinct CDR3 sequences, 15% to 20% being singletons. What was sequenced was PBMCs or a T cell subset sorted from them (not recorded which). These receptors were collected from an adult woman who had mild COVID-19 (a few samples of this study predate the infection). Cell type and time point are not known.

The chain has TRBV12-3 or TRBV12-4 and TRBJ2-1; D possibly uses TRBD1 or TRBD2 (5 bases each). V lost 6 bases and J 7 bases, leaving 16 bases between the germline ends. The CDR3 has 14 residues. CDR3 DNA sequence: TGTGCCAGCAGACCGGGACGGCTCGTAAATGAGCAGTTCTTC. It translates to CASRPGRLVNEQFF.

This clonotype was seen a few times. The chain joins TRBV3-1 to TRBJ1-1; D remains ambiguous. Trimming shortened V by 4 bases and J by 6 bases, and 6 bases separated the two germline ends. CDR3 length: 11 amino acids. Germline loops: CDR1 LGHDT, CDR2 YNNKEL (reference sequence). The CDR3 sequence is CASSRAAEAFF. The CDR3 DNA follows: TGTGCCAGCAGCCGGGCGGCTGAAGCTTTCTTT.

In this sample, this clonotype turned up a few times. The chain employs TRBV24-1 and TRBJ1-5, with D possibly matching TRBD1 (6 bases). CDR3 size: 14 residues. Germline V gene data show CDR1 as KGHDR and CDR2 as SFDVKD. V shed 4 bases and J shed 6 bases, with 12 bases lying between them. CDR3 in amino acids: CATSDHTGSQPQHF. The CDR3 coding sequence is TGTGCCACCAGTGACCATACAGGGAGTCAGCCCCAGCATTTT.

DNA for the CDR3: TGTGCCAGCAGTACCGATAGCGGGAGTGGGCACTACGAGCAGTACTTC. This translates into CASSTDSGSGHYEQYF. The chain carries TRBV12-3 or TRBV12-4 and TRBJ2-7, with 9 bases aligning to TRBD2. The ends lost 5 bases at V and 3 bases at J; junction bases unmatched: 11. The CDR3 has 16 amino acids.

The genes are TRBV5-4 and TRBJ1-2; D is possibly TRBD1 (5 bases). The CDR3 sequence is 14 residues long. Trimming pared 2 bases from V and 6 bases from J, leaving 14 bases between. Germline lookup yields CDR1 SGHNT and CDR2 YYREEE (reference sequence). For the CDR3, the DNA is TGTGCCAGCAGCTTTGGAGGGGTTTGGGATGGCTACACCTTC. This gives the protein CASSFGGVWDGYTF.

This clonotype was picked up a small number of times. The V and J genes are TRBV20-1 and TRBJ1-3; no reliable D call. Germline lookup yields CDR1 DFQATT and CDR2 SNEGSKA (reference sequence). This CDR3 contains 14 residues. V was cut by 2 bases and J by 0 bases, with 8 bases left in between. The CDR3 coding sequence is TGCAGTGCTAGAAAGGCTTACTCTGGAAACACCATATATTTT. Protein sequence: CSARKAYSGNTIYF.

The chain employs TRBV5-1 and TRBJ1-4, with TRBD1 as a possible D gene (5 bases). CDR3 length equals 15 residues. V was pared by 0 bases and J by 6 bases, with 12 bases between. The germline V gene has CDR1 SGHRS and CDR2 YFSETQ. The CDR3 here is CASSLVPGVDEKLFF. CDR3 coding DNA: TGCGCCAGCAGCTTGGTCCCGGGGGTGGATGAAAAACTGTTTTTT.

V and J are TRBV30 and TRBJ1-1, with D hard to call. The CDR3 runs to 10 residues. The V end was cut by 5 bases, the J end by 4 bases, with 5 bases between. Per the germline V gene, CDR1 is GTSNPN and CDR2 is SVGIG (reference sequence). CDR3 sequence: CAWGRTEAFF. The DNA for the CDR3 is TGTGCCTGGGGGCGCACTGAAGCTTTCTTT.

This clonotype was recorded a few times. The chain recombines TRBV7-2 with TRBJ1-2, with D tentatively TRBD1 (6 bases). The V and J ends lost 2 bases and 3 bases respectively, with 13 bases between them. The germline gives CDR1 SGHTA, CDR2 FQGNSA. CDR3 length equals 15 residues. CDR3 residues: CASSLRARGYYGYTF. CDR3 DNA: TGTGCCAGCAGCTTAAGAGCCAGGGGATACTATGGCTACACCTTC. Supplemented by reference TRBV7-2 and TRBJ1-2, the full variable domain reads GAGVSQSPSNKVTEKGKDVELRCDPISGHTALYWYRQSLGQGLEFLIYFQGNSAPDKSGLPSDRFSAERTGGSVSTLTIQRTQQEDSAVYLCASSLRARGYYGYTFGSGTRLTVV.

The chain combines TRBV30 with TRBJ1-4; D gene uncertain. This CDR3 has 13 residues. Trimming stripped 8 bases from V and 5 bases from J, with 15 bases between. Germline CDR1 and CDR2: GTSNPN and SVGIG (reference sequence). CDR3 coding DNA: TGTGCCCTGACAAGGGAATCGAATGAAAAACTGTTTTTT. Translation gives CALTRESNEKLFF.

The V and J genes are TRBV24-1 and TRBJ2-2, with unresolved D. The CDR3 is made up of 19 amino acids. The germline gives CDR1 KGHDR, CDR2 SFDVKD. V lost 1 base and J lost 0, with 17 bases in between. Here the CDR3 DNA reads TGTGCCACCAGTGATTTTTTCTCTTTCGGCTTCGCGAACACCGGGGAGCTGTTTTTT. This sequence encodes CATSDFFSFGFANTGELFF.

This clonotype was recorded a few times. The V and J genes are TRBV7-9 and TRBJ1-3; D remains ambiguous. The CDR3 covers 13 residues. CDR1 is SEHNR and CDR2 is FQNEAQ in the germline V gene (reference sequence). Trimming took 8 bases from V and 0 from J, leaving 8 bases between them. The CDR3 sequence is CASVLASGNTIYF. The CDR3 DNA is TGTGCCAGCGTGTTGGCCTCTGGAAACACCATATATTTT.

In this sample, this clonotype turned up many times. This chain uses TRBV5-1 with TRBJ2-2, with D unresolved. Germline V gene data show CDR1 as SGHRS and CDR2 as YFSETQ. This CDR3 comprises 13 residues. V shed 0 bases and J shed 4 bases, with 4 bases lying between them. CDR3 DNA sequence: TGCGCCAGCAGCTTGGTGGGCACCGGGGAGCTGTTTTTT. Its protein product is CASSLVGTGELFF. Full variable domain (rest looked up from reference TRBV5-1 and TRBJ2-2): KAGVTQTPRYLIKTRGQQVTLSCSPISGHRSVSWYQQTPGQGLQFLFEYFSETQRNKGNFPGRFSGRQFSNSRSEMNVSTLELGDSALYLCASSLVGTGELFFGEGSRLTVL.

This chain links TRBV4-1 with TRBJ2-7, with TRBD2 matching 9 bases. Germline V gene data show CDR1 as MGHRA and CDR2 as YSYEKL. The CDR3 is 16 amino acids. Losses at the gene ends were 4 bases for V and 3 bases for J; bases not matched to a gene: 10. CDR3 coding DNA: TGCGCCAGCAGCCCCAATTTTAGCGGGGGAAACTACGAGCAGTACTTC. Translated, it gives CASSPNFSGGNYEQYF.

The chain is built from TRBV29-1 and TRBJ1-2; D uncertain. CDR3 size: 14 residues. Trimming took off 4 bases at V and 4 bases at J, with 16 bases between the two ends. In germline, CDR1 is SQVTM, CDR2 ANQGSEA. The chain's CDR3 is CSVVPGPRSYGYTF. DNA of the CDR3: TGCAGCGTTGTCCCAGGCCCAAGGAGCTATGGCTACACCTTC. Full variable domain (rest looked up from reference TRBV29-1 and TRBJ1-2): SAVISQKPSRDICQRGTSLTIQCQVDSQVTMMFWYRQQPGQSLTLIATANQGSEATYESGFVIDKFPISRPNLTFSTLTVSNMSPEDSSIYLCSVVPGPRSYGYTFGSGTRLTVV.

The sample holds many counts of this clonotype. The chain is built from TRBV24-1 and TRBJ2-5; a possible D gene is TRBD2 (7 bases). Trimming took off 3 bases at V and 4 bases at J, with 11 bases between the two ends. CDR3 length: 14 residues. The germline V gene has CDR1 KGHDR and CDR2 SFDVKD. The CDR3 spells CATSDAGGRETQYF. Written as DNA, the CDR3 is TGTGCCACCAGTGATGCCGGGGGGCGAGAGACCCAGTACTTC.

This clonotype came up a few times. The CDR3 here is CASSPSEASGSLYEQYF. In DNA, the CDR3 is TGCGCCAGCAGCCCGAGTGAGGCTAGCGGGTCCCTCTACGAGCAGTACTTC. V gene TRBV4-3 combines with J gene TRBJ2-7, with 8 positions matching TRBD2. V gave up 4 bases and J gave up 3 bases; unmatched junction bases: 14. Germline loops: CDR1 LGHNA, CDR2 YSLEER. The CDR3 extends over 17 amino acids.

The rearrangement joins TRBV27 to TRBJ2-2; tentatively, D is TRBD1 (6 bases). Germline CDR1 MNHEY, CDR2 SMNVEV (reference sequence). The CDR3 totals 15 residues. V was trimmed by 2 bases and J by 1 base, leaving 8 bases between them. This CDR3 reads CASSLGGWNTGELFF. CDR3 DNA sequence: TGTGCCAGCAGTTTAGGGGGCTGGAACACCGGGGAGCTGTTTTTT.

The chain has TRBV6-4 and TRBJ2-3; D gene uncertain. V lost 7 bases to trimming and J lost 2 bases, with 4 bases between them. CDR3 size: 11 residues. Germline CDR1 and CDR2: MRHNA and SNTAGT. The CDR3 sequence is CASNFTDTQYF. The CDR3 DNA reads TGTGCCAGCAATTTCACAGATACGCAGTATTTT.

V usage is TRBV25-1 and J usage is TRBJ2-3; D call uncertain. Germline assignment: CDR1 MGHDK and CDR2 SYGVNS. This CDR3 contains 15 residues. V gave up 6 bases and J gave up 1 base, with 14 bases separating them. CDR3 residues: CASSGLEWGTDTQYF. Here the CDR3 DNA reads TGTGCCAGCAGCGGGTTGGAGTGGGGCACAGATACGCAGTATTTT.